This T cell receptor beta chain was sequenced for a study of T cell responses to AZD1222 COVID-19 vaccine. Study-level points and caveats: Spike-wide coverage was observed for vaccine-associated CD4 TCRs, with dominant responses at 160-218 and 743-854. There were repertoire samples only from the period after the peak T cell response. The donor cohort was predominantly white British with a female majority, and clonal diversity may have been underestimated. Reportedly, nearly half of unique spike TCRs recognized epitopes outside B.1.351/B.1.1.7 mutations.

Remarks on this clone: Its antigen remains unidentified.

The germline CDR1 and CDR2 sequences are MNHNY and SVGAGI (reference sequence). The CDR3 runs to 19 residues. The V and J ends lost 5 bases and 0 bases, in that order; junction bases with no gene match: 13. The table came from immunoSEQ multiplex PCR; TCRdb's copy has only in-frame clones and leaves some out. Found here are some 100,000 clones, roughly 91% of them singletons; the top ten hold 16%. This material consisted of peripheral blood, taken on day 0 of AZD1222 vaccination. V and J are TRBV6-6 and TRBJ1-6; the match to TRBD1 covers 7 bases. The clonotype comes from an adult in good health. CDR3 in amino acids: CASSRDREKTSSYNSPLHF. CDR3 nucleotides: TGTGCCAGCAGTCGGGACAGAGAAAAAACTAGCTCCTATAATTCACCCCTCCACTTT.